This T cell receptor (beta chain) was identified during a study of blood T cell repertoires in COVID-19. Across the study: Samples representing acute and convalescent COVID-19 were sourced from the United States, Italy and Spain.

Assay: immunoSEQ multiplex PCR; the TCRdb copy retains only in-frame clones and omits some. The sample records a few hundred thousand clones, approximately 78% being singletons. The V segment lost 7 bases and the J segment 7 bases; nucleotides outside the gene matches: 9. The germline V gene encodes CDR1 MDHEN and CDR2 SYDVKM. This CDR3 spans 14 amino acids. The receptor was isolated from a woman aged 18-29 years with acute or convalescent COVID-19. This chain connects TRBV28 to TRBJ2-1; 8 positions agree with TRBD2. Sample: peripheral blood. The CDR3 sequence: CASIQSGSLNEQFF. CDR3 nucleotide sequence: TGTGCCAGCATCCAAAGCGGGAGCCTAAATGAGCAGTTCTTC.